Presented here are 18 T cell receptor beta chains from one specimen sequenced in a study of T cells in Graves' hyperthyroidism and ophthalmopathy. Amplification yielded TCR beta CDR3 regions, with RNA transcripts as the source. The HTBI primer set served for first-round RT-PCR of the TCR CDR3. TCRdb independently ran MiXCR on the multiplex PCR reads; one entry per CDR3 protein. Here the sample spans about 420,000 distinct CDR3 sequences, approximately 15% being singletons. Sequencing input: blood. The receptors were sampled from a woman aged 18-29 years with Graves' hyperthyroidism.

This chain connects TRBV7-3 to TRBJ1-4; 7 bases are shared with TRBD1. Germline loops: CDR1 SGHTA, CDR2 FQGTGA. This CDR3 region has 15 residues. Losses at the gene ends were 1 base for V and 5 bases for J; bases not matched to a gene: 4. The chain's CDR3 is CASSLNGQANEKLFF. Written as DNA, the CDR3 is TGTGCCAGCAGCTTAAATGGACAGGCAAATGAAAAACTGTTTTTT.

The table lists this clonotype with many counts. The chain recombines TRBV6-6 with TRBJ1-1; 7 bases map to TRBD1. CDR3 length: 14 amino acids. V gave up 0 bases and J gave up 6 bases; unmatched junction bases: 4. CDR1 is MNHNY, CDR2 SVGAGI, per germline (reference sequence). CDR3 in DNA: TGTGCCAGCAGTTACTCCGGGACAGTGCCTGAAGCTTTCTTT. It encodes CASSYSGTVPEAFF.

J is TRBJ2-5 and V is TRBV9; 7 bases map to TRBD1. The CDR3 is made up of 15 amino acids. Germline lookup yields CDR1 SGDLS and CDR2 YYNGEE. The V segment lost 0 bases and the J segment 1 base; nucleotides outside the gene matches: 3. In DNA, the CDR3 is TGTGCCAGCAGCGTAGGGACAGGCCCCCAAGAGACCCAGTACTTC. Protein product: CASSVGTGPQETQYF.

The CDR3 is CASSQELAGGPDTQYF. Here the CDR3 DNA reads TGCGCCAGCAGCCAAGAACTAGCGGGGGGGCCAGATACGCAGTATTTT. The chain has TRBV4-3 and TRBJ2-3, with 13 bases aligning to TRBD2. The length of the CDR3 is 16 residues. The trim removed 0 bases at V and 4 bases at J, leaving 1 base unmatched. The V gene's germline CDR1 is LGHNA and CDR2 YSLEER.

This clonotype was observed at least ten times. CDR3 DNA sequence: TGTGCCAGCAGCCGGGGGGATCTGCAAGAGACCCAGTACTTC. Translation: CASSRGDLQETQYF. The rearrangement joins TRBV11-2 to TRBJ2-5; 7 nucleotides align to TRBD2. The V gene end was trimmed by 5 bases and the J gene end by 2 bases; junction bases not matched to a gene: 5. CDR1 and CDR2 (germline): SGHAT, FQNNGV. The CDR3 totals 14 residues.

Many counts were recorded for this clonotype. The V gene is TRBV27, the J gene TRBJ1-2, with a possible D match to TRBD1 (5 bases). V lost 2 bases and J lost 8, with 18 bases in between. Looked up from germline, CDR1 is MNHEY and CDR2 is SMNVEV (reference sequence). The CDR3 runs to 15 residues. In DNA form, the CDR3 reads TGTGCCAGCAGTTTAATGGGTCGTCAGGGCGGCGGCTACACCTTC. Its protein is CASSLMGRQGGGYTF.

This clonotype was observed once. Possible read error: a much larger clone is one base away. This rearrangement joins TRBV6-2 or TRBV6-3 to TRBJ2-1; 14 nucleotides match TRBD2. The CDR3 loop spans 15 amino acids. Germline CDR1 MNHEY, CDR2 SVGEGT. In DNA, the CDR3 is TGTGCCAGCAGTTACCGGACTAGCGGGGGGAATGAGCAGCTCTTC. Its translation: CASSYRTSGGNEQLF.

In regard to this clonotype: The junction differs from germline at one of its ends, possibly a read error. This CDR3 is CANSLGGVSNQPQHF. The CDR3 DNA follows: TGTGCCAACAGTTTAGGAGGGGTCAGCAATCAGCCCCAGCATTTT. The V and J genes are TRBV28 and TRBJ1-5, with a weak D call TRBD1 (5 bases). The CDR3 has 15 amino acids. Germline V gives CDR1 MDHEN, CDR2 SYDVKM. Variable domain in full (rest from reference TRBV28 and TRBJ1-5): DVKVTQSSRYLVKRTGEKVFLECVQDMDHENMFWYRQDPGLGLRLIYFSYDVKMKEKGDIPEGYSVSREKKERFSLILESASTNQTSMYLCANSLGGVSNQPQHFGDGTRLSIL.

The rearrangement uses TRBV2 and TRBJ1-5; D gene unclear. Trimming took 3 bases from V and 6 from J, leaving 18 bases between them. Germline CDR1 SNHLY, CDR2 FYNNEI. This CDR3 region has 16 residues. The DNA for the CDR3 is TGTGCCAGCAGTGATAATGCAGTGGGGTCGGGTCAGCCCCAGCATTTT. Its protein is CASSDNAVGSGQPQHF. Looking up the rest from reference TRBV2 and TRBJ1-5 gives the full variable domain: EPEVTQTPSHQVTQMGQEVILRCVPISNHLYFYWYRQILGQKVEFLVSFYNNEISEKSEIFDDQFSVERPDGSNFTLKIRSTKLEDSAMYFCASSDNAVGSGQPQHFGDGTRLSIL.

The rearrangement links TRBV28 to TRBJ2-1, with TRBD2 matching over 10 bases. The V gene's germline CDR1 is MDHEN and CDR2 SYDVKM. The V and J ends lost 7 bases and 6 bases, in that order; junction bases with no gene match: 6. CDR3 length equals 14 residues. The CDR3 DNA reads TGTGCCAGCATAGGGCTAGCGGGGGTCAATGAGCAGTTCTTC. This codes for CASIGLAGVNEQFF. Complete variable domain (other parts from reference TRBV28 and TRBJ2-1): DVKVTQSSRYLVKRTGEKVFLECVQDMDHENMFWYRQDPGLGLRLIYFSYDVKMKEKGDIPEGYSVSREKKERFSLILESASTNQTSMYLCASIGLAGVNEQFFGPGTRLTVL.

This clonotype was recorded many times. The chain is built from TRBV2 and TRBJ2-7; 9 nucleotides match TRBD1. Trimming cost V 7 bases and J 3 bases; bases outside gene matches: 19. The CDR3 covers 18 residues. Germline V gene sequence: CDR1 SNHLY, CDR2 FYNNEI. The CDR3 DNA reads TGTGCCAGCATTCCCAGGGGGTTTCGGGACAGGGAATTCTACGAGCAGTACTTC. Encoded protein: CASIPRGFRDREFYEQYF.

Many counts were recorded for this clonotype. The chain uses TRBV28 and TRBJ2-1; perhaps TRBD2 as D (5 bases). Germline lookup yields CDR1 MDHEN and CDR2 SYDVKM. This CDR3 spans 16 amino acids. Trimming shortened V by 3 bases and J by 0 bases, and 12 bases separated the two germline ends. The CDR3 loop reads CASSLPSAGSYNEQFF. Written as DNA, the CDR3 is TGTGCCAGCAGTTTGCCCAGTGCGGGCTCCTACAATGAGCAGTTCTTC.

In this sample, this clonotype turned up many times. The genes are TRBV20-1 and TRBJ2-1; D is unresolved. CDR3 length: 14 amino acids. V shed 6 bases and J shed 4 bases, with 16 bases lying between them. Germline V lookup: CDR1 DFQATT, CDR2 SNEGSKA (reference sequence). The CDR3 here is CSADSTPAYNEQFF. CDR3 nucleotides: TGCAGTGCCGATTCCACTCCCGCTTACAATGAGCAGTTCTTC.

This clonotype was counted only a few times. The CDR3 sequence is CATLGREKGKTGELFF. The CDR3 bases are TGCGCCACCCTCGGGCGGGAGAAAGGAAAGACCGGGGAGCTGTTTTTT. The rearrangement uses TRBV10-2 and TRBJ2-2; 7 bases agree with TRBD2. The germline V gene encodes CDR1 WSHSY and CDR2 SAAADI. V lost 10 bases to trimming and J lost 5 bases; unmatched junction nucleotides: 16. CDR3 length equals 16 residues.

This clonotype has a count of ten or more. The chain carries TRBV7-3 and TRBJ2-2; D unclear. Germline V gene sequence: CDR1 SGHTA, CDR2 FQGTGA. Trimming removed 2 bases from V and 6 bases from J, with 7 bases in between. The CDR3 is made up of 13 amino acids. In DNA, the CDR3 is TGTGCCAGCAGCTTATCTGCTGCCGGGGAGCTGTTTTTT. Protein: CASSLSAAGELFF.

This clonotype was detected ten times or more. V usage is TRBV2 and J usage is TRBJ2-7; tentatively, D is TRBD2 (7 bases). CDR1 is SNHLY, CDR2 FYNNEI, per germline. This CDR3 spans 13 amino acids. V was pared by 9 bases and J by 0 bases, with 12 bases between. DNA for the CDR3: TGTGCCAGAAGGGGGGGCCTCTCCTACGAGCAGTACTTC. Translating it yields CARRGGLSYEQYF.

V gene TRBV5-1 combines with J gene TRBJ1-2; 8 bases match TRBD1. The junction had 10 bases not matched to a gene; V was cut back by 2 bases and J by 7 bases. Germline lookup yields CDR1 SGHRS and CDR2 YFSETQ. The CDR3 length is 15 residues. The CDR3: CASSFDRGGERGYTF. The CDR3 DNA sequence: TGCGCCAGCAGCTTCGACAGGGGAGGTGAACGTGGCTACACCTTC.

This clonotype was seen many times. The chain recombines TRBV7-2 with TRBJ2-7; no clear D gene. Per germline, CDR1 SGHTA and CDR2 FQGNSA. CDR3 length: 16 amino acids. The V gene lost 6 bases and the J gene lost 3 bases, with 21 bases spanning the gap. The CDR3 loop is CASRPTVGPVGYEQYF. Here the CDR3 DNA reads TGTGCCAGCAGACCAACTGTTGGGCCAGTAGGCTACGAGCAGTACTTC.